These 32 T cell receptor beta chains share one sample of origin, sequenced in a study of blood T cell repertoires in COVID-19. Data came from immunoSEQ multiplex PCR; TCRdb stores just in-frame clones and leaves some out. The sample has 150,000 to 200,000 clones; about four fifths are singletons. Sequenced: peripheral blood. These receptors were obtained from a woman of 80 years or more with acute or convalescent COVID-19.

The chain links TRBV28 to TRBJ2-4; the D gene is possibly TRBD1 (5 bases). With 5 bases removed from V and 2 bases from J, the gap between germline ends came to 13 bases. The CDR3 spans 15 residues. CDR1 is MDHEN, CDR2 SYDVKM, per germline. CDR3 DNA: TGTGCCAGCAGTGCGCAGGGATCAACCAAAAACATTCAGTACTTC. It specifies CASSAQGSTKNIQYF.

The chain has TRBV6-1 and TRBJ2-7; D might be TRBD1 (5 bases). Trimming left V 1 base short and J 11 bases short, with 9 bases between. This CDR3 is 11 amino acids long. Germline V gene data show CDR1 as MNHNS and CDR2 as SASEGT. This CDR3 is CASSEGQRKYF. In DNA form, the CDR3 reads TGTGCCAGCAGTGAAGGACAGCGAAAGTACTTC.

CDR3 DNA: TGCGCCAGCAGCCTGACAGGGGGAAACTACAATGAGCAGTTCTTC. Protein: CASSLTGGNYNEQFF. The chain combines TRBV5-1 with TRBJ2-1, with 9 nucleotides matching TRBD1. CDR1 is SGHRS, CDR2 YFSETQ, per germline. This CDR3 is built from 15 residues. Losses at the gene ends were 4 bases for V and 3 bases for J; bases not matched to a gene: 5. The complete variable domain, with remaining parts taken from reference TRBV5-1 and TRBJ2-1, reads KAGVTQTPRYLIKTRGQQVTLSCSPISGHRSVSWYQQTPGQGLQFLFEYFSETQRNKGNFPGRFSGRQFSNSRSEMNVSTLELGDSALYLCASSLTGGNYNEQFFGPGTRLTVL.

The rearrangement joins TRBV29-1 to TRBJ1-2; 11 positions agree with TRBD1. This CDR3 is built from 14 residues. In germline, CDR1 is SQVTM, CDR2 ANQGSEA. With 5 bases clipped from V and 6 bases from J, the junction kept 8 bases outside the gene matches. The CDR3 nucleotides are TGCAGCGTTTCCACCCCGGACAGGGGGCATGGCTACACCTTC. It encodes CSVSTPDRGHGYTF.

The chain carries TRBV6-5 and TRBJ2-7; 11 nucleotides agree with TRBD1. This CDR3 has 15 residues. Trimming removed 6 bases from V and 3 bases from J; junction bases left unmatched: 7. Germline CDR1 is MNHEY and CDR2 is SVGAGI. The CDR3 nucleotides read TGTGCCAGCAGACCGGGACAGGGGGGAATCTACGAGCAGTACTTC. This gives the protein CASRPGQGGIYEQYF.

The chain joins TRBV28 to TRBJ2-5, with D possibly being TRBD1 (6 bases). The germline V gene encodes CDR1 MDHEN and CDR2 SYDVKM. The CDR3 consists of 12 residues. Between the trimmed V and J ends, which lost 6 bases and 6 bases, there was a span of 11 bases. The CDR3 region is CASSTGLQTQYF. Written as DNA, the CDR3 is TGTGCCAGCAGCACAGGGTTGCAGACCCAGTACTTC.

This sequence joins TRBV5-4 and TRBJ1-2, with no clear D. The germline V gene has CDR1 SGHNT and CDR2 YYREEE (reference sequence). Trimming left V 0 bases short and J 2 bases short, with 17 bases between. The CDR3 totals 17 residues. Here the CDR3 DNA reads TGTGCCAGCAGCTTGGGTGTCCTCCTACGCGGGAACTATGGCTACACCTTC. This sequence encodes CASSLGVLLRGNYGYTF.

This clone was observed once. The CDR3 is CASTKTGQGVYEQYF. CDR3 bases: TGTGCCAGCACCAAAACCGGGCAGGGTGTTTACGAGCAGTACTTC. The chain uses TRBV3-1 (or the pseudogene TRBV3-2) and TRBJ2-7, with D possibly matching TRBD1 (5 bases). V lost 7 bases and J lost 4, with 20 bases in between. Germline-derived CDR1 and CDR2 are LGHDT and YNNKEL (reference sequence). The length of the CDR3 is 15 residues.

This sequence joins TRBV6-6 and TRBJ2-2, with TRBD2 matching 9 bases. This CDR3 contains 13 residues. V lost 8 bases, J lost 4 bases, and 2 bases stayed unmatched. Germline V CDR1 and CDR2: MNHNY, SVGAGI (reference sequence). The CDR3 here is CASAGGFTGELFF. The DNA of the CDR3 is TGTGCCAGCGCGGGGGGGTTCACCGGGGAGCTGTTTTTT.

The chain carries TRBV7-2 and TRBJ1-2; 9 positions agree with TRBD1. Germline V gene lookup returns CDR1 SGHTA and CDR2 FQGNSA. Trimming at V came to 3 bases and at J to 2 bases, leaving 1 base not matched to a gene. This CDR3 spans 14 amino acids. The CDR3 protein is CASSFGTGNYGYTF. The CDR3 DNA reads TGTGCCAGCAGCTTTGGGACAGGGAACTATGGCTACACCTTC.

The chain uses TRBV30 and TRBJ1-2; D ambiguous. There are 15 residues in the CDR3. The V end lost 0 bases, the J end lost 7 bases, and 18 bases lay between the germline ends. Germline V CDR1 and CDR2: GTSNPN, SVGIG (reference sequence). The CDR3 DNA follows: TGTGCCTGGAGTGTAGGGTTCAGTGGGGAGAGTGGCTACACCTTC. Amino acids: CAWSVGFSGESGYTF.

The rearrangement uses TRBV5-8 and TRBJ1-1; the D is unclear. This CDR3 comprises 15 residues. The germline V gene has CDR1 SGHTS and CDR2 YDEGEE. The ends were cut back, 5 bases at V and 5 bases at J, with 19 bases in the middle. The CDR3: CASRLLGGRLTEAFF. Here the CDR3 DNA reads TGTGCCAGCAGATTGTTGGGCGGGCGTTTGACTGAAGCTTTCTTT.

This clone was seen a few times. The rearrangement links TRBV29-1 to TRBJ1-1; TRBD1 agrees at 9 bases. CDR3 length: 14 amino acids. V was pared by 3 bases and J by 0 bases, with 2 bases of the junction left unmatched. CDR1 and CDR2 (germline): SQVTM, ANQGSEA. The CDR3 region is CSVDGTGMNTEAFF. The DNA of the CDR3 is TGCAGCGTTGATGGGACAGGGATGAACACTGAAGCTTTCTTT.

This clone appeared a few times. The chain couples TRBV2 to TRBJ2-7; 7 nucleotides align to TRBD1. The germline CDR1 and CDR2 sequences are SNHLY and FYNNEI. With 4 bases clipped from V and 7 bases from J, the junction kept 10 bases outside the gene matches. This CDR3 has 14 amino acids. As DNA, the CDR3 is TGTGCCAGCAGTGGGGACAGCCGGGTGTTAGAGCAGTACTTC. It encodes CASSGDSRVLEQYF.

The chain carries TRBV24-1 and TRBJ2-5; D unclear. Germline V gene lookup returns CDR1 KGHDR and CDR2 SFDVKD. V was pared by 10 bases and J by 5 bases, with 13 bases between. CDR3 length: 12 residues. The CDR3 sequence: CATSDSTETQYF. DNA of the CDR3: TGTGCCACTTCTGACTCCACGGAGACCCAGTACTTC.

The chain joins TRBV29-1 to TRBJ1-1; a weak D match, TRBD1 (5 bases). V dropped 4 bases and J dropped 4 bases, with 19 bases sitting between them. CDR3 size: 15 residues. The germline gives CDR1 SQVTM, CDR2 ANQGSEA. The CDR3 region has the DNA TGCAGCGTTGTGTGGTATTCAGGGATCGGCACTGAAGCTTTCTTT. Translating gives CSVVWYSGIGTEAFF. The variable domain in full, completed from reference TRBV29-1 and TRBJ1-1, reads SAVISQKPSRDICQRGTSLTIQCQVDSQVTMMFWYRQQPGQSLTLIATANQGSEATYESGFVIDKFPISRPNLTFSTLTVSNMSPEDSSIYLCSVVWYSGIGTEAFFGQGTRLTVV.

The genes are TRBV11-3 and TRBJ2-7; 8 bases fit TRBD1. Losses at the gene ends were 5 bases for V and 1 base for J; bases not matched to a gene: 10. This CDR3 has 16 amino acids. Germline CDR1 SGHNT, CDR2 YENEEA. In DNA, the CDR3 is TGTGCCAGCAGCGCAGGAGGGACAGGACTTTCCTACGAGCAGTACTTC. Amino acid sequence: CASSAGGTGLSYEQYF.

A word on this clone: The junction differs from germline at one of its ends, possibly a read error. The chain recombines TRBV29-1 with TRBJ2-1; D possibly corresponds to TRBD2 (6 bases). Germline V lookup: CDR1 SQVTM, CDR2 ANQGSEA. This CDR3 is 15 amino acids long. CDR3 coding DNA: TGCAGCGTCGAAGCCGGGACTTTTTCCTACAATGAGCAGTTCTTC. Translated, it gives CSVEAGTFSYNEQFF.

This chain joins TRBV29-1 and TRBJ2-5; 7 positions agree with TRBD1. The CDR3 spans 16 residues. The junction had 13 bases not matched to a gene; V was cut back by 4 bases and J by 2 bases. Germline CDR1 and CDR2: SQVTM and ANQGSEA. The CDR3 loop reads CSVAGGTGQTQETQYF. CDR3 in DNA: TGCAGCGTTGCGGGTGGTACGGGACAGACACAAGAGACCCAGTACTTC.

The CDR3 protein is CASSQDFSAAGELFF. The CDR3 nucleotides are TGCGCCAGCAGCCAAGATTTTTCGGCGGCCGGGGAGCTGTTTTTT. The rearrangement joins TRBV4-1 to TRBJ2-2, with unresolved D. The CDR3 runs to 15 residues. Germline CDR1 MGHRA, CDR2 YSYEKL. V shed 0 bases and J shed 6 bases, with 11 bases lying between them.

The chain has TRBV6-2 or TRBV6-3 and TRBJ2-1; possible D gene TRBD2, 6 bases. CDR1 and CDR2 (germline): MNHEY, SVGEGT. This CDR3 is 15 amino acids long. With 5 bases removed from V and 6 bases from J, the gap between germline ends came to 17 bases. The CDR3 here is CASSPLQRVVNEQFF. The CDR3, as DNA: TGTGCCAGCAGTCCCCTCCAGCGGGTGGTCAATGAGCAGTTCTTC.

This chain uses TRBV7-2 with TRBJ2-5; D not resolved. Trimming shortened V by 5 bases and J by 5 bases, and 9 bases separated the two germline ends. CDR1 SGHTA and CDR2 FQGNSA come from the germline V gene. The CDR3 length is 12 residues. This chain's CDR3 is CASSPLWETQYF. DNA for the CDR3: TGTGCCAGCAGCCCACTATGGGAGACCCAGTACTTC.

This clone was seen once. Here the CDR3 DNA reads TGCGCCAGCAGTGACCCCGGGACAGGGGGCGCCGGCACTGAAGCTTTCTTT. Encoded protein: CASSDPGTGGAGTEAFF. This chain joins TRBV10-2 and TRBJ1-1; 12 nucleotides agree with TRBD1. The junction had 9 bases not matched to a gene; V was cut back by 3 bases and J by 4 bases. Germline assignment: CDR1 WSHSY and CDR2 SAAADI. The CDR3 contains 17 residues.

The rearrangement joins TRBV12-3 or TRBV12-4 to TRBJ1-1; 8 nucleotides match TRBD1. After removal of 6 bases from V and 12 bases from J, the junction contained 12 bases not matched to a gene. The CDR3 is made up of 13 amino acids. In DNA form, the CDR3 reads TGTGCCAGCAGCCTCGGGACAGGTGGCAGAACTTTCTTT. Its protein product is CASSLGTGGRTFF.

V gene TRBV7-8 combines with J gene TRBJ2-7; 8 bases agree with TRBD1. This CDR3 comprises 15 residues. CDR1 and CDR2 from the germline V gene are SGHVS and FQNEAQ. The V and J ends lost 5 bases and 3 bases, in that order; junction bases with no gene match: 9. The CDR3 spells CASSTVNRGNYEQYF. In nucleotides, the CDR3 is TGTGCCAGCAGCACCGTCAACAGGGGGAACTACGAGCAGTACTTC.

The chain has TRBV6-6 and TRBJ2-1, with D perhaps TRBD1 (5 bases). From germline, CDR1 is MNHNY and CDR2 SVGAGI (reference sequence). V lost 2 bases to trimming and J lost 6 bases, with 14 bases between them. The CDR3 is made up of 15 amino acids. The CDR3 is CASSYTARRGNEQFF. CDR3 coding DNA: TGTGCCAGCAGTTACACGGCTAGAAGGGGCAATGAGCAGTTCTTC.

The chain carries TRBV2 and TRBJ1-2, with D perhaps TRBD1 (5 bases). This CDR3 comprises 12 residues. CDR1 is SNHLY and CDR2 is FYNNEI in the germline V gene. V was pared by 6 bases and J by 8 bases, with 13 bases between. The CDR3 nucleotides are TGTGCCAGCAGCTCTAGGGGAGGAGGCTACACCTTC. Protein sequence: CASSSRGGGYTF. The full variable domain, its missing parts supplied by reference TRBV2 and TRBJ1-2, is EPEVTQTPSHQVTQMGQEVILRCVPISNHLYFYWYRQILGQKVEFLVSFYNNEISEKSEIFDDQFSVERPDGSNFTLKIRSTKLEDSAMYFCASSSRGGGYTFGSGTRLTVV.

The chain recombines TRBV24-1 with TRBJ2-3; D call uncertain. The V gene's germline CDR1 is KGHDR and CDR2 SFDVKD. Trimming stripped 4 bases from V and 2 bases from J, with 9 bases between. The CDR3 runs 14 residues. CDR3 DNA sequence: TGTGCCACCAGTGAGTCGGGTTACACAGATACGCAGTATTTT. Its protein is CATSESGYTDTQYF.

The CDR3 bases are TGTGCCAGCAGGAAACCGGGACAGGGGGCGTATGGCTACACCTTC. Translating gives CASRKPGQGAYGYTF. The chain has TRBV27 and TRBJ1-2; 12 positions match TRBD1. V gave up 6 bases and J gave up 5 bases; unmatched junction bases: 7. The CDR3 consists of 15 residues. CDR1 is MNHEY, CDR2 SMNVEV, per germline (reference sequence).

This clone has more than one count but fewer than ten. This chain uses TRBV30 with TRBJ2-5; the match to TRBD1 covers 8 bases. Germline CDR1 is GTSNPN and CDR2 is SVGIG (reference sequence). V was pared by 2 bases and J by 5 bases, with 10 bases of the junction left unmatched. CDR3 length: 15 amino acids. This CDR3 is CAWSYGAGGAETQYF. CDR3 bases: TGTGCCTGGAGTTACGGGGCAGGGGGCGCGGAGACCCAGTACTTC.

This chain links TRBV6-5 with TRBJ2-3; D is unclear. CDR1 is MNHEY and CDR2 is SVGAGI in the germline V gene. There are 13 residues in the CDR3. V was shortened by 6 bases and J by 1 base, with 8 bases between the two germline ends. Written as DNA, the CDR3 is TGTGCCAGCAGCCAGTCTCGCACAGATACGCAGTATTTT. The encoded protein is CASSQSRTDTQYF.

The gene calls are TRBV14 and TRBJ2-6; no clear D gene. This CDR3 comprises 15 residues. CDR1 is SGHDN, CDR2 FVKESK, per germline. Trimming took off 0 bases at V and 4 bases at J, with 7 bases between the two ends. CDR3 sequence reads: CASSQDWLGANVLTF. The CDR3 region has the DNA TGTGCCAGCAGCCAAGATTGGCTCGGGGCCAACGTCCTGACTTTC.